The 10 T cell receptor beta chains reported below all come from one sample, sequenced in a study of CD8 T cells in Susac syndrome. With random hexamers, roughly 0.45 to 1 ug RNA was reverse transcribed. TCRdb used MiXCR to reprocess the immunoSEQ multiplex PCR reads, holding one entry per CDR3 protein. Of roughly 250,000 distinct CDR3 sequences in the sample, 90% to 97% are singletons; the top ten hold 0.08% to 0.11%. Sequencing input: CD4+ T cells from PBMCs. Receptors originate from a human donor with Susac syndrome.

This chain connects TRBV5-1 to TRBJ1-2, with 7 positions matching TRBD1. This CDR3 has 15 amino acids. V lost 4 bases to trimming and J lost 8 bases; unmatched junction nucleotides: 14. Germline V gene lookup returns CDR1 SGHRS and CDR2 YFSETQ. The CDR3 nucleotides read TGCGCCAGCAGCATCGGGGGACAGCCACCGGTCGGCTACACCTTC. Translation: CASSIGGQPPVGYTF.

V gene TRBV29-1 combines with J gene TRBJ2-7, with TRBD2 matching 7 bases. In germline, CDR1 is SQVTM, CDR2 ANQGSEA. Trimming removed 3 bases from V and 2 bases from J; junction bases left unmatched: 4. CDR3 length equals 13 residues. DNA for the CDR3: TGCAGCGTTGACCTCGGGAGGCCCTACGAGCAGTACTTC. Translation gives CSVDLGRPYEQYF.

The genes are TRBV14 and TRBJ2-5; 8 bases map to TRBD2. Germline CDR1 is SGHDN and CDR2 is FVKESK. The CDR3 totals 17 residues. After removal of 0 bases from V and 3 bases from J, the junction contained 9 bases not matched to a gene. Here the CDR3 reads CASSQDWASGFEETQYF. CDR3 nucleotide sequence: TGTGCCAGCAGCCAAGATTGGGCTAGCGGGTTCGAAGAGACCCAGTACTTC.

A few counts support this clonotype. This rearrangement joins TRBV20-1 to TRBJ2-1; D gene uncertain. Between the trimmed V and J ends, which lost 5 bases and 5 bases, there was a span of 4 bases. The V gene's germline CDR1 is DFQATT and CDR2 SNEGSKA (reference sequence). CDR3 length equals 10 residues. CDR3 nucleotide sequence: TGCAGTGCTTATAACAATGAGCAGTTCTTC. Encoded protein: CSAYNNEQFF.

This chain links TRBV6-4 with TRBJ2-1; TRBD2 matches 11 bases. Germline values: CDR1 MRHNA, CDR2 SNTAGT. The CDR3 covers 15 residues. V dropped 5 bases and J dropped 7; count of bases not matched to a gene: 7. Here the CDR3 DNA reads TGTGCCAGCAGTAGAATAGCGGGAGGGCCGAATGAGCAGTTCTTC. Its protein is CASSRIAGGPNEQFF.

The V and J genes are TRBV5-4 and TRBJ1-2, with a possible D match to TRBD1 (6 bases). This CDR3 has 17 amino acids. CDR1 is SGHNT and CDR2 is YYREEE in the germline V gene (reference sequence). V lost 0 bases and J 4 bases, leaving 19 bases between the germline ends. The CDR3 region has the DNA TGTGCCAGCAGCTTGGGGGGGACAACAGGGTACGGCTATGGCTACACCTTC. Its protein is CASSLGGTTGYGYGYTF.

The J gene is TRBJ1-5, the V gene TRBV5-6; D remains ambiguous. CDR1 SGHDT and CDR2 YYEEEE come from the germline V gene. The V end was cut by 3 bases, the J end by 1 base, with 17 bases between. The CDR3 length is 17 residues. The CDR3 DNA follows: TGTGCCAGCAGCTCTTACGGCGCGGGTCGGAGCAATCAGCCCCAGCATTTT. Its translation: CASSSYGAGRSNQPQHF.

CDR3 in amino acids: CASSTRSGVYEQFF. CDR3 nucleotide sequence: TGTGCCAGCAGCACCCGGTCAGGCGTCTACGAGCAGTTCTTC. The V call is TRBV11-3, the J call TRBJ2-1; the D is unclear. The germline CDR1 and CDR2 sequences are SGHNT and YENEEA. The CDR3 sequence is 14 residues long. V lost 5 bases to trimming and J lost 10 bases, with 18 bases between them.

The chain combines TRBV28 with TRBJ1-2, with TRBD1 as a possible D gene (5 bases). V was shortened by 5 bases and J by 10 bases, with 17 bases between the two germline ends. CDR1 and CDR2 (germline): MDHEN, SYDVKM. The CDR3 length is 13 residues. The CDR3 nucleotides read TGTGCCAGCAGTCCCCCGGGTAGGGACGACTACACCTTC. Translated: CASSPPGRDDYTF.

This chain joins TRBV9 and TRBJ2-5, with no clear D. Germline CDR1 reads SGDLS; CDR2 reads YYNGEE. Trimming removed 0 bases from V and 2 bases from J, with 11 bases in between. The CDR3 is made up of 15 amino acids. The CDR3 loop is CASSVGPTPQETQYF. As DNA, the CDR3 is TGTGCCAGCAGCGTAGGGCCTACTCCTCAAGAGACCCAGTACTTC.